This is a list of T cell receptor beta chains from one sample in a study of vaccination effects on CD4 cells after COVID-19. These receptors have no identified antigens. Method: immunoSEQ multiplex PCR; TCRdb's copy keeps in-frame clones and lacks some. The table lists 30,000 or so clones, 70% to 75% of them singletons, with about 16% in the top ten. The starting material was CD4+ T cells from PBMCs cultured without peptide, obtained after COVID-19 vaccination. These receptors were collected from a human donor who received a COVID-19 vaccine. Each CDR3 is given with its conserved first and last residue. A D gene is named only where the DNA matches it firmly. Only some rows state a clone size, as once, few, many or a class for expanded clones.

J: TRBJ2-2
V: TRBV13
D: NA
size: NA
DNA: TGTGCCAGCAGACCCATGCGCAAGAAGAACACCGGGGAGCTGTTTTTT
CDR3: CASRPMRKKNTGELFF

J: TRBJ2-1
V: TRBV10-3
D: TRBD1
size: NA
DNA: TGTGCCATCAGTGAGCTCAGACAGGGTTATGAGCAGTTCTTC
CDR3: CAISELRQGYEQFF

J: TRBJ1-2
V: TRBV18
D: NA
size: NA
DNA: TGTGCCAGCTCAAAGCGGACAGATCCCTCTAACTATGGCTACACCTTC
CDR3: CASSKRTDPSNYGYTF

J: TRBJ1-5
V: TRBV12-3/TRBV12-4
D: TRBD1
size: NA
DNA: TGTGCCAGCAGTCCTCAGGGGGGGCGGCCCCAGCATTTT
CDR3: CASSPQGGRPQHF

J: TRBJ1-2
V: TRBV19
D: NA
size: NA
DNA: TGTGCCAGTAGTAACAGTGGGCTCTCTGGCTACACCTTC
CDR3: CASSNSGLSGYTF

J: TRBJ1-5
V: TRBV28
D: TRBD1
size: once
DNA: TGTGCCAGCAGTCCCGGGACAGGGGGGAATCAGCCCCAGCATTTT
CDR3: CASSPGTGGNQPQHF

J: TRBJ2-7
V: TRBV6-2/TRBV6-3
D: TRBD2
size: NA
DNA: TGTGCCAGCAGTTACTCGATTTCGCGGGGGGCCACCTACGAGCAGTACTTC
CDR3: CASSYSISRGATYEQYF

J: TRBJ1-5
V: TRBV7-9
D: NA
size: NA
DNA: TGTGCCAGCAGCTCCCTACAGGGTGAAGGCAATCAGCCCCAGCATTTT
CDR3: CASSSLQGEGNQPQHF

J: TRBJ2-1
V: TRBV7-2
D: TRBD2
size: NA
DNA: TGTGCCAGCAGCTTCCTTAGCGGGGGGGCCGCTGGTGAGCAGTTCTTC
CDR3: CASSFLSGGAAGEQFF

J: TRBJ1-4
V: TRBV12-3/TRBV12-4
D: NA
size: NA
DNA: TGTGCCAGCAGTTTAGGGGGGGGAGAAAAACTGTTTTTT
CDR3: CASSLGGGEKLFF

J: TRBJ1-5
V: TRBV7-8
D: NA
size: NA
DNA: TGTGCCAGCAGCTTAGGTGGGGATCAGCCCCAGCATTTT
CDR3: CASSLGGDQPQHF

J: TRBJ1-3
V: TRBV5-1
D: NA
size: NA
DNA: TGCGCCAGCTCGGTCATTGGGGGGGGCTCTGGAAACACCATATATTTT
CDR3: CASSVIGGGSGNTIYF

J: TRBJ1-3
V: TRBV5-4
D: NA
size: few
DNA: TGTGCCAGCAGCTTGTTCGGAAACACCATATATTTT
CDR3: CASSLFGNTIYF

J: TRBJ1-3
V: TRBV4-1
D: NA
size: NA
DNA: TGCGCCAGCAGCCAAGATGCACACCGGTCGACCATATATTTT
CDR3: CASSQDAHRSTIYF